What follows are 19 T cell receptor beta chains derived from one specimen sequenced in a study of OX40 agonist ivuxolimab in advanced cancers. Libraries were prepared by immunoSEQ multiplex PCR; TCRdb keeps only in-frame clonotypes and omits some of them. Among about 15,000 clones, about 80% were seen once, and the ten largest hold approximately 40%. The starting material was CD4+ or CD8+ T cells sorted from blood, obtained in a trial of the OX40 agonist ivuxolimab. Receptors originate from an adult with an advanced solid tumor such as melanoma, head and neck, liver or kidney cancer.

This chain connects TRBV10-2 to TRBJ1-1, with TRBD1 matching over 8 bases. Looked up from germline, CDR1 is WSHSY and CDR2 is SAAADI. Germline trimming cut 2 bases from V and 0 bases from J; bases unmatched to any gene: 2. The length of the CDR3 is 15 residues. CDR3 DNA: TGCGCCAGCAGTGAGAGGACAGGGATGAACACTGAAGCTTTCTTT. The encoded protein is CASSERTGMNTEAFF.

The chain recombines TRBV7-9 with TRBJ2-5; D ambiguous. The germline gives CDR1 SEHNR, CDR2 FQNEAQ (reference sequence). Trimming cost V 4 bases and J 0 bases, with 15 bases left between them. This CDR3 contains 16 residues. The CDR3 sequence: CASSSLVFGDQETQYF. The CDR3 region has the DNA TGTGCCAGCAGCTCCCTAGTTTTCGGTGACCAAGAGACCCAGTACTTC.

The V and J genes are TRBV28 and TRBJ2-1, with D perhaps being TRBD1 or TRBD2 (5 bases each). Germline CDR1 reads MDHEN; CDR2 reads SYDVKM. V was trimmed by 0 bases and J by 3 bases, leaving 9 bases between them. The CDR3 is 15 amino acids. The CDR3 nucleotides are TGTGCCAGCAGTTTATGGGGGACCCTCTACAATGAGCAGTTCTTC. Amino acids: CASSLWGTLYNEQFF.

This clone occurred a few times. The CDR3 DNA reads as TGTGCCAGCAGCTTAATCCCGACTGAAGCTTTCTTT. Encoded protein: CASSLIPTEAFF. V usage is TRBV7-9 and J usage is TRBJ1-1; D gene ambiguous. Trimming took off 2 bases at V and 5 bases at J, with 6 bases between the two ends. Germline V gives CDR1 SEHNR, CDR2 FQNEAQ (reference sequence). The CDR3 has 12 amino acids.

V is TRBV30 and J is TRBJ1-5, with 8 bases aligning to TRBD1. V dropped 3 bases and J dropped 6; count of bases not matched to a gene: 7. The CDR3 loop spans 14 amino acids. The germline V gene has CDR1 GTSNPN and CDR2 SVGIG (reference sequence). CDR3 loop: CAWSDRGGSQPQHF. The CDR3 DNA sequence: TGTGCCTGGAGCGACAGGGGAGGGAGTCAGCCCCAGCATTTT.

The gene calls are TRBV13 and TRBJ2-1; D gene ambiguous. Per germline, CDR1 PRHDT and CDR2 FYEKMQ (reference sequence). There are 13 residues in the CDR3. Between the trimmed V and J ends, which lost 2 bases and 7 bases, there was a span of 9 bases. CDR3 nucleotides: TGTGCCAGCAGCTTAAGGCCTGTAAATGAGCAGTTCTTC. It translates to CASSLRPVNEQFF.

This clone was counted only a few times. The chain combines TRBV5-1 with TRBJ1-2; TRBD1 aligns across 9 bases. Germline-derived CDR1 and CDR2 are SGHRS and YFSETQ. This CDR3 is 14 amino acids long. V was clipped by 5 bases and J by 2 bases; unmatched bases: 4. Here the CDR3 DNA reads TGCGCCAGCAGAAAAGACAGGGGGAACTATGGCTACACCTTC. Its protein product is CASRKDRGNYGYTF.

The chain uses TRBV7-6 and TRBJ2-3; 15 nucleotides match TRBD2. The trim removed 5 bases at V and 0 bases at J, leaving 3 bases unmatched. Per the germline V gene, CDR1 is SGHVS and CDR2 is FNYEAQ. The CDR3 contains 17 residues. The CDR3 coding sequence is TGTGCCAGCAGCCCAGGGACTAGCGGGGGGAGCACAGATACGCAGTATTTT. Translated: CASSPGTSGGSTDTQYF. The full variable domain, with the rest looked up from reference TRBV7-6 and TRBJ2-3, is GAGVSQSPRYKVTKRGQDVALRCDPISGHVSLYWYRQALGQGPEFLTYFNYEAQQDKSGLPNDRFSAERPEGSISTLTIQRTEQRDSAMYRCASSPGTSGGSTDTQYFGPGTRLTVL.

The chain combines TRBV7-9 with TRBJ1-5; tentatively, D is TRBD1 (6 bases). The V end was cut by 5 bases, the J end by 1 base, with 12 bases between. The CDR3 totals 15 residues. Germline V gives CDR1 SEHNR, CDR2 FQNEAQ (reference sequence). The CDR3 nucleotides are TGTGCCAGCAGCCACGGGACATCGAGCAATCAGCCCCAGCATTTT. As protein: CASSHGTSSNQPQHF.

The chain joins TRBV6-4 to TRBJ1-4, with D perhaps TRBD1 (6 bases). The CDR3 is 13 residues long. The germline CDR1 and CDR2 sequences are MRHNA and SNTAGT. Trimming left V 10 bases short and J 7 bases short, with 16 bases between. The CDR3 reads CANKRQECEKLFF. Written as DNA, the CDR3 is TGTGCCAACAAACGACAGGAATGTGAAAAACTGTTTTTT.

DNA for the CDR3: TGTGCCAGCACCGTAGGGGGCGAGCAGTACTTC. Translating it yields CASTVGGEQYF. V gene TRBV2 combines with J gene TRBJ2-7; D may be TRBD1 (6 bases). Germline CDR1 SNHLY, CDR2 FYNNEI. Between the trimmed V and J ends, which lost 7 bases and 6 bases, there was a span of 10 bases. The CDR3 runs to 11 residues. The entire variable domain, with the rest obtained from reference TRBV2 and TRBJ2-7, is as follows: EPEVTQTPSHQVTQMGQEVILRCVPISNHLYFYWYRQILGQKVEFLVSFYNNEISEKSEIFDDQFSVERPDGSNFTLKIRSTKLEDSAMYFCASTVGGEQYFGPGTRLTVT.

The chain has TRBV10-2 and TRBJ2-1, with 7 bases fitting TRBD1. The CDR3 spans 16 residues. J was trimmed by 0 bases and V by 1 base; bases with no gene match: 3. The V gene's germline CDR1 is WSHSY and CDR2 SAAADI. The CDR3 DNA reads TGCGCCAGCAGTGAGTGGGACAGTAGCTCCTACAATGAGCAGTTCTTC. It specifies CASSEWDSSSYNEQFF.

This rearrangement joins TRBV7-3 to TRBJ1-6, with D unresolved. The CDR3 consists of 15 residues. Germline-derived CDR1 and CDR2 are SGHTA and FQGTGA. V was clipped by 5 bases and J by 8 bases, with 16 bases between them. The CDR3 here is CASSPNSDSDSPLHF. CDR3 bases: TGTGCCAGCAGCCCGAACAGCGACTCGGATTCACCCCTCCACTTT.

As DNA, the CDR3 is TGTGCCAGCAGTCACGGACCGGGGGGAACAGATACGCAGTATTTT. It is translated as CASSHGPGGTDTQYF. This chain joins TRBV6-4 and TRBJ2-3, with 7 nucleotides matching TRBD2. The germline gives CDR1 MRHNA, CDR2 SNTAGT. V lost 5 bases, J lost 3 bases, and 8 bases stayed unmatched. The CDR3 has 15 amino acids.

The chain recombines TRBV29-1 with TRBJ2-2, with no clear D. This CDR3 has 12 residues. The germline V and J ends were trimmed by 2 bases and 5 bases, with 6 bases remaining between them. Germline V gene lookup returns CDR1 SQVTM and CDR2 ANQGSEA. The CDR3 DNA follows: TGCAGCGTTGAACAGCCTACCGGGGAGCTGTTTTTT. This encodes CSVEQPTGELFF.

The CDR3 loop reads CASSLGTGQGPYEQYF. The DNA for the CDR3 is TGTGCCAGCAGCCTCGGAACGGGACAGGGACCTTACGAGCAGTACTTC. The chain joins TRBV11-2 to TRBJ2-7; the match to TRBD1 covers 9 bases. The germline V gene encodes CDR1 SGHAT and CDR2 FQNNGV. The J segment lost 4 bases and the V segment lost 5 bases, leaving 12 bases of the junction unmatched. The length of the CDR3 is 16 residues.

CDR3 nucleotide sequence: TGCGCCAGCAGCTTTGACCGAGCGGACGGTGAAGCTTTCTTT. Its translation: CASSFDRADGEAFF. The chain uses TRBV5-1 and TRBJ1-1; D unclear. This CDR3 spans 14 amino acids. V gave up 2 bases and J gave up 7 bases, with 15 bases separating them. Germline V CDR1 and CDR2: SGHRS, YFSETQ. Drawing the rest from reference TRBV5-1 and TRBJ1-1, the complete variable domain is KAGVTQTPRYLIKTRGQQVTLSCSPISGHRSVSWYQQTPGQGLQFLFEYFSETQRNKGNFPGRFSGRQFSNSRSEMNVSTLELGDSALYLCASSFDRADGEAFFGQGTRLTVV.

V gene TRBV28 combines with J gene TRBJ2-7; the match to TRBD2 covers 14 bases. Germline trimming cut 5 bases from V and 5 bases from J; bases unmatched to any gene: 8. The CDR3 is made up of 16 amino acids. The V gene's germline CDR1 is MDHEN and CDR2 SYDVKM. CDR3 protein: CASSLLGTSGGNEQYF. In nucleotides, the CDR3 is TGTGCCAGCAGTCTCCTAGGGACTAGCGGGGGTAACGAGCAGTACTTC.

In this sample, this clone turned up a few times. J is TRBJ2-3 and V is TRBV10-2, with 9 bases that match TRBD2. Unmatched junction bases numbered 9, after V lost 6 bases and J lost 2 bases. Germline CDR1 and CDR2: WSHSY and SAAADI. The CDR3 consists of 16 residues. The CDR3 DNA reads as TGCGCCAGCAGGGGTTTAGCGGGGGAAAACACAGATACGCAGTATTTT. Protein product: CASRGLAGENTDTQYF.